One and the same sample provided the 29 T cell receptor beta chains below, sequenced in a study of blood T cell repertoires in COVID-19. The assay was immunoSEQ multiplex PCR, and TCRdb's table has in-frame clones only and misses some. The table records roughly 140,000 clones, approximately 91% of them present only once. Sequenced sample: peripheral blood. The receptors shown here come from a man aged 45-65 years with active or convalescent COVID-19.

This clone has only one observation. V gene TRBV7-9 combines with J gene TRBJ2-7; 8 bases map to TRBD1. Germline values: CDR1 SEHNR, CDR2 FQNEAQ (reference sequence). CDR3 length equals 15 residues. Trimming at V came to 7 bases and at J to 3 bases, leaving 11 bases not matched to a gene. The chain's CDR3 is CASTPETGDLYEQYF. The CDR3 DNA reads TGTGCCAGCACGCCGGAGACAGGGGATCTCTACGAGCAGTACTTC.

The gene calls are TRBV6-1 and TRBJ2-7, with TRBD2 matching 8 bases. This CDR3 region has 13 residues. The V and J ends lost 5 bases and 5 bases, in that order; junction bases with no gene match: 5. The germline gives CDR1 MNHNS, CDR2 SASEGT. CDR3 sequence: CASSSSGSHEQYF. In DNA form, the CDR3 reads TGTGCCAGCAGTTCTAGCGGGTCCCACGAGCAGTACTTC.

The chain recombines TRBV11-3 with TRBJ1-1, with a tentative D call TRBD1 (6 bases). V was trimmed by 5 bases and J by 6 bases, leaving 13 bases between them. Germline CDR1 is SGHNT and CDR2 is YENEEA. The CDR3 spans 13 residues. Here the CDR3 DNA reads TGTGCCAGCAGCGAGGGGAGGGGGGCTGAAGCTTTCTTT. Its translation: CASSEGRGAEAFF. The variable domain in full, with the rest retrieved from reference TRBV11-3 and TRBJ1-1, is EAGVVQSPRYKIIEKKQPVAFWCNPISGHNTLYWYLQNLGQGPELLIRYENEEAVDDSQLPKDRFSAERLKGVDSTLKIQPAELGDSAVYLCASSEGRGAEAFFGQGTRLTVV.

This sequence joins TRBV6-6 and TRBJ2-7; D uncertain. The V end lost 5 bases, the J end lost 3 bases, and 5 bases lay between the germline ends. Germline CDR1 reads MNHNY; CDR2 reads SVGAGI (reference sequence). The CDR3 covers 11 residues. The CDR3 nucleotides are TGTGCCAGCAGTACATTCTACGAGCAGTACTTC. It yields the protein CASSTFYEQYF.

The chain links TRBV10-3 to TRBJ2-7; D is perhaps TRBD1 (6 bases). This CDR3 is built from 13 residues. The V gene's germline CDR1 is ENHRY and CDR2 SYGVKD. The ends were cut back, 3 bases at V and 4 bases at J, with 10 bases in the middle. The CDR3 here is CAISETGKYEQYF. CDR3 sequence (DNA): TGTGCCATCAGTGAAACAGGGAAATACGAGCAGTACTTC.

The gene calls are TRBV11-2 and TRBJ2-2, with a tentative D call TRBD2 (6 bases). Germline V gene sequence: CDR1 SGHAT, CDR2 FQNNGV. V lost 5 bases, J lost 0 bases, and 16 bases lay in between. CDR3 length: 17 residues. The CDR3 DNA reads TGTGCCAGCAGCCGACTCTCTGCTAGCGCGAACACCGGGGAGCTGTTTTTT. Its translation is CASSRLSASANTGELFF.

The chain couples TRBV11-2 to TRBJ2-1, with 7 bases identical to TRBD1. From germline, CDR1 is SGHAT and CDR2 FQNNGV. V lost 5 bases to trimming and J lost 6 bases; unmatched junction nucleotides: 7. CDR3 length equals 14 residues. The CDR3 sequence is CASSGNRGRNEQFF. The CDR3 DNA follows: TGTGCCAGCAGCGGTAACAGGGGACGCAATGAGCAGTTCTTC.

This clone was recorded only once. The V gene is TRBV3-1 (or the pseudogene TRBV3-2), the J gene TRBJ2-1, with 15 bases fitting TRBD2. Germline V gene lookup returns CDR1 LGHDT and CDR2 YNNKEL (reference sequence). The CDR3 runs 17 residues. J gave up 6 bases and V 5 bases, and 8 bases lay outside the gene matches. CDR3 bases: TGTGCCAGCAGCGCGAGGACTAGCGGGAGGGCCTCCAATGAGCAGTTCTTC. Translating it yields CASSARTSGRASNEQFF.

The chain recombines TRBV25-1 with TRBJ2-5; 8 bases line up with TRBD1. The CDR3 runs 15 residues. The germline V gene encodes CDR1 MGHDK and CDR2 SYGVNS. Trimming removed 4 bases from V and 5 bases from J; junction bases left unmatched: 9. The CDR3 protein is CASSVTGVVQETQYF. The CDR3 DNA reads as TGTGCCAGCAGTGTGACAGGGGTGGTGCAGGAGACCCAGTACTTC.

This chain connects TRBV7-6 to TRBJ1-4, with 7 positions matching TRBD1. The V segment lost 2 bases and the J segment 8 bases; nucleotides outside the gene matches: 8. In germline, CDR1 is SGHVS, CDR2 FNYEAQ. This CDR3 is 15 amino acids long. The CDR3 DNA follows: TGTGCCAGCAGCTTACAGACAGGGCTTTCGGAAAAACTGTTTTTT. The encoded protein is CASSLQTGLSEKLFF.

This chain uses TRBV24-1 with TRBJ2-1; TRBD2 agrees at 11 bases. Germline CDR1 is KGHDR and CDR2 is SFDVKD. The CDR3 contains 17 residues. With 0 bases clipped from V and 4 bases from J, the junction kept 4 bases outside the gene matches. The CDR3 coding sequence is TGTGCCACCAGTGATTTGAGTAGCGGGAGGGCTTACAATGAGCAGTTCTTC. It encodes CATSDLSSGRAYNEQFF.

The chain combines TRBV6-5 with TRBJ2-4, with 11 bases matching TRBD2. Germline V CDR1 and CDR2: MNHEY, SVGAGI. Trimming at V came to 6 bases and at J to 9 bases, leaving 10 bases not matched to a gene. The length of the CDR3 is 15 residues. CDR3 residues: CASRVAGGPKGIQYF. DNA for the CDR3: TGTGCCAGCAGAGTAGCGGGAGGGCCGAAGGGCATTCAGTACTTC.

This CDR3 is CASRWRQGEAFF. CDR3 nucleotides: TGTGCCAGCAGGTGGAGACAGGGAGAAGCTTTCTTT. This rearrangement joins TRBV3-1 (or the pseudogene TRBV3-2) to TRBJ1-1, with 7 bases identical to TRBD1. The CDR3 runs 12 residues. Germline CDR1 reads LGHDT; CDR2 reads YNNKEL (reference sequence). V lost 6 bases and J lost 8; bases outside the gene matches: 6.

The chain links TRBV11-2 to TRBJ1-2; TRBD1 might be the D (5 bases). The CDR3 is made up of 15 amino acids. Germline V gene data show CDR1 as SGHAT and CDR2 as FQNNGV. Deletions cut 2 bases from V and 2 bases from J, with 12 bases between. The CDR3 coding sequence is TGTGCCAGCAGCTTATTGGAGGGGTGGAACTATGGCTACACCTTC. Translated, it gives CASSLLEGWNYGYTF.

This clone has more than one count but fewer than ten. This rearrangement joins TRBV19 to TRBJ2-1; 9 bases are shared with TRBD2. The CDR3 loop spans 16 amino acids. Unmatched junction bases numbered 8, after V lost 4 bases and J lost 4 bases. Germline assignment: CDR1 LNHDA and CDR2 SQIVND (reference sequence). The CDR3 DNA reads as TGTGCCAGTAGTAGATCGTCTAGCGGGATATACAATGAGCAGTTCTTC. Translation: CASSRSSSGIYNEQFF. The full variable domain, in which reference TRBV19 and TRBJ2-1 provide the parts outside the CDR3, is DGGITQSPKYLFRKEGQNVTLSCEQNLNHDAMYWYRQDPGQGLRLIYYSQIVNDFQKGDIAEGYSVSREKKESFPLTVTSAQKNPTAFYLCASSRSSSGIYNEQFFGPGTRLTVL.

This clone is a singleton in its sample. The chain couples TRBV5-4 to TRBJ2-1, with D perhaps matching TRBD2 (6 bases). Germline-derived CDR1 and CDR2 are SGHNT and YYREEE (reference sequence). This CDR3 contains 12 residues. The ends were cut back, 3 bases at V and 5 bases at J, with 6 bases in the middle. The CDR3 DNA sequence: TGTGCCAGCAGCTGGGGGGACAATGAGCAGTTCTTC. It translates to CASSWGDNEQFF.

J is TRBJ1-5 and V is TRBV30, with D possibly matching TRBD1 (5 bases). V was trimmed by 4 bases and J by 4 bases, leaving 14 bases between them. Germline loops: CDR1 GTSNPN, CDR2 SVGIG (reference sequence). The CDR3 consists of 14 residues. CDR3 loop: CAWNQGIGNQPQHF. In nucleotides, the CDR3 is TGTGCCTGGAACCAGGGAATAGGGAATCAGCCCCAGCATTTT.

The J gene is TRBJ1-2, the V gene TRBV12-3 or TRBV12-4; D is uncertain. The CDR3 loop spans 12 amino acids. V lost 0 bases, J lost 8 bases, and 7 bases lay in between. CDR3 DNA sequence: TGTGCCAGCAGTTTAGCAGGGAGAGGCTACACCTTC. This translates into CASSLAGRGYTF.

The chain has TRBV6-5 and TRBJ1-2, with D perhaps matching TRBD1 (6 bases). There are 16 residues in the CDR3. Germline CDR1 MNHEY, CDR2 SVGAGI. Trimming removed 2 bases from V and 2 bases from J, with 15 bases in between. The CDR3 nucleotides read TGTGCCAGCAGTTACCTACTGGGGGGGCTGAACTATGGCTACACCTTC. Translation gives CASSYLLGGLNYGYTF.

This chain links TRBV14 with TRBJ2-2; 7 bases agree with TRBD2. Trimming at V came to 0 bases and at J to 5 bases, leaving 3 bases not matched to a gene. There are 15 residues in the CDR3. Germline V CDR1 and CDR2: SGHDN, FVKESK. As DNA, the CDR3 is TGTGCCAGCAGCCAAGACGGGACTAAAACCGGGGAGCTGTTTTTT. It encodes CASSQDGTKTGELFF.

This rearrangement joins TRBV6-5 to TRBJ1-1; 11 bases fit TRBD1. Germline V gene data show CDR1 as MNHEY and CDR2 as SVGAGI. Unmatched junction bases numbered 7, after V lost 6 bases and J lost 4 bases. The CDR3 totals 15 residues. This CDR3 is CASSHRTGGVTEAFF. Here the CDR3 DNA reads TGTGCCAGCAGCCATAGGACAGGGGGCGTCACTGAAGCTTTCTTT.

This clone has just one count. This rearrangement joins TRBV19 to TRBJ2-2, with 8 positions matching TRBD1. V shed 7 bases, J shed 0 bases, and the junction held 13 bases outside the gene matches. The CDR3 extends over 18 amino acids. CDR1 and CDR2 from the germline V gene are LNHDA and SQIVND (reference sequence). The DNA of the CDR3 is TGTGCCAGTATTGGTAGGACAGGGTTCTTGCCGAACACCGGGGAGCTGTTTTTT. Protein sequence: CASIGRTGFLPNTGELFF. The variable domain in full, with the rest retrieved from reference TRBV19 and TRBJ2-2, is DGGITQSPKYLFRKEGQNVTLSCEQNLNHDAMYWYRQDPGQGLRLIYYSQIVNDFQKGDIAEGYSVSREKKESFPLTVTSAQKNPTAFYLCASIGRTGFLPNTGELFFGEGSRLTVL.

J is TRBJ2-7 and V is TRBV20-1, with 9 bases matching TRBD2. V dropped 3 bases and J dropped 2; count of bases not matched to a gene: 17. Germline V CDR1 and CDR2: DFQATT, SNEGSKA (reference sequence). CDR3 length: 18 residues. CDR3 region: CSASHKPGLAKITYEQYF. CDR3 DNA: TGCAGTGCTAGTCACAAGCCGGGACTAGCAAAAATTACCTACGAGCAGTACTTC.

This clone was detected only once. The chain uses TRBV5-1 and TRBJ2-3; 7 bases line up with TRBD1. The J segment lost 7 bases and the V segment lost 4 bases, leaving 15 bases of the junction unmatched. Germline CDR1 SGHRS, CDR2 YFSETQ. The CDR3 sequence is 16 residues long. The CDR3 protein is CASSPTIRGTRYTQYF. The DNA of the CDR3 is TGCGCCAGCAGCCCCACCATCAGGGGGACCCGGTATACGCAGTATTTT.

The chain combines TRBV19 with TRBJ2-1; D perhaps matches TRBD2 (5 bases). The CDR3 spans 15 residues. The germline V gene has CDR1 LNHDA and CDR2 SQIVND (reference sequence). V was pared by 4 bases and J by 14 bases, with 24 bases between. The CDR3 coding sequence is TGTGCCAGTAGTACCTTCGATCTTCCGGGGAAAATGAAGTTCTTC. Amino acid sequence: CASSTFDLPGKMKFF.

Here the CDR3 DNA reads TGTGCCAGCAAGCAGGGACAGGCGAGCTCCTACGAGCAGTACTTC. This gives the protein CASKQGQASSYEQYF. The rearrangement uses TRBV6-4 and TRBJ2-7; TRBD1 agrees at 8 bases. The CDR3 length is 15 residues. Per germline, CDR1 MRHNA and CDR2 SNTAGT. V trimming: 7 bases; J trimming: 0 bases; junction bases outside the gene matches: 8.

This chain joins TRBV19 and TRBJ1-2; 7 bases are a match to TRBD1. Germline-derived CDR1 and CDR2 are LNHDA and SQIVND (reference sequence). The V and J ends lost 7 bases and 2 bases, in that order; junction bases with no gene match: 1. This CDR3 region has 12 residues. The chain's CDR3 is CASTTGNYGYTF. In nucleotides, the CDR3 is TGTGCCAGTACGACAGGGAACTATGGCTACACCTTC.

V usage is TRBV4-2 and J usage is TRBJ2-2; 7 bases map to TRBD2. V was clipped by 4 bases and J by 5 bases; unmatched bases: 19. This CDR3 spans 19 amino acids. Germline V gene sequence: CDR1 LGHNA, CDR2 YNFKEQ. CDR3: CASSPLNLAAYLGTGELFF. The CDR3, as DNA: TGTGCCAGCAGCCCTTTAAATCTAGCGGCCTATCTGGGGACCGGGGAGCTGTTTTTT.

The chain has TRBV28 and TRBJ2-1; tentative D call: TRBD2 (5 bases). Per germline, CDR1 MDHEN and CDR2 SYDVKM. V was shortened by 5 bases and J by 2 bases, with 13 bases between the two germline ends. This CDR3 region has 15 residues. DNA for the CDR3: TGTGCCAGCAGTAAGCTTAGAGGGCCCTACAATGAGCAGTTCTTC. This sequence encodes CASSKLRGPYNEQFF.